This record concerns one T cell receptor beta chain sequence. Its target is unknown. This sample is drawn from a study of human T cells and chemical hapten exposure. Study as a whole: TCR yields per sample varied, mainly owing to small pooled library volume differences.

Each CDR3 protein is one row after TCRdb ran MiXCR on the RACE reads. The sample has around 200,000 distinct CDR3 sequences, around 30% seen once; the top ten hold roughly 3%. The study, taken as a whole, reports: The study found that PT1 expanded TCR counts correlated positively with patch test score. All donors were alopecia patients, so their immunity may differ from that of healthy people.

Time point noted: pre-sensitization, week 0. Treatment of the sample: therapeutic diphenylcyclopropenone sensitization with weekly scalp DPC. Patients had alopecia, were aged 18 to 70, and were not pregnant. Here the sequenced sample was whole blood, taken in connection with sensitization to the hapten diphenylcyclopropenone (DPC). The sequence derives from a woman in her 30s with alopecia areata. Some clones in this sample may be carry-over from other donors' samples.

CDR3 DNA sequence: TGTGCCAGCTCCCGGACTAGCGGGAGCCACGAGCAGTACTTC. Protein product: CASSRTSGSHEQYF. The chain uses TRBV6-2 or TRBV6-3 and TRBJ2-7; TRBD2 aligns across 13 bases. Germline assignment: CDR1 MNHEY and CDR2 SVGEGT. V trimming: 8 bases; J trimming: 5 bases; junction bases outside the gene matches: 6. The length of the CDR3 is 14 residues.